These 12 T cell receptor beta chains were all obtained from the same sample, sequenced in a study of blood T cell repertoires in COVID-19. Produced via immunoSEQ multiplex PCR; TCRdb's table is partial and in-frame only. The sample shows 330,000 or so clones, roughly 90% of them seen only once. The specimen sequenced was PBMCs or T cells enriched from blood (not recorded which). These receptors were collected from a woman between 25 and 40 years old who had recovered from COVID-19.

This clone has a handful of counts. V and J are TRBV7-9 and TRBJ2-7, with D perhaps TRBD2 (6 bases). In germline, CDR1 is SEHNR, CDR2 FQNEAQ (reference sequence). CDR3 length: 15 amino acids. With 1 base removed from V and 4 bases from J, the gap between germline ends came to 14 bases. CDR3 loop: CASSLGVTSVYEQYF. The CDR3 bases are TGTGCCAGCAGCTTAGGTGTGACTAGTGTTTACGAGCAGTACTTC.

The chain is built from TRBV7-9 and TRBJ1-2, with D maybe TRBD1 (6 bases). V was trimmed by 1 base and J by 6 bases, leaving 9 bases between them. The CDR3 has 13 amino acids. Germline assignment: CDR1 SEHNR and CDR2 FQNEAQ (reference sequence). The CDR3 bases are TGTGCCAGCAGCTTAGACAGGGATCATGGCTACACCTTC. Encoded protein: CASSLDRDHGYTF. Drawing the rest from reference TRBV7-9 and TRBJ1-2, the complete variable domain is DTGVSQNPRHKITKRGQNVTFRCDPISEHNRLYWYRQTLGQGPEFLTYFQNEAQLEKSRLLSDRFSAERPKGSFSTLEIQRTEQGDSAMYLCASSLDRDHGYTFGSGTRLTVV.

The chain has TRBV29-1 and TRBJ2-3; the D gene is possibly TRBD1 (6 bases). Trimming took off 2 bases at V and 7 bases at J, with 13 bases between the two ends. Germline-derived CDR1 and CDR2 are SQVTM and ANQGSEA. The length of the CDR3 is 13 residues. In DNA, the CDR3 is TGCAGCGTTGAAAGTAACAGGGCGAATACGCAGTATTTT. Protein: CSVESNRANTQYF.

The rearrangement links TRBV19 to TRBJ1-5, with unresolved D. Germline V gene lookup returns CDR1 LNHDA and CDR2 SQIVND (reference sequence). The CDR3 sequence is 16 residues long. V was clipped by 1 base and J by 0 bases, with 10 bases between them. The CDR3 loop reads CASSIGTRGSNQPQHF. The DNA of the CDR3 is TGTGCCAGTAGTATAGGCACCCGAGGTAGCAATCAGCCCCAGCATTTT.

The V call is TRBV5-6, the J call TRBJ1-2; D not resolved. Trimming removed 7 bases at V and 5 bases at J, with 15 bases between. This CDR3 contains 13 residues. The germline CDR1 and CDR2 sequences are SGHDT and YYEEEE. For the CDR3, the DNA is TGTGCCAGCCTCCGCGGAAATTTATATGGCTACACCTTC. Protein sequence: CASLRGNLYGYTF.

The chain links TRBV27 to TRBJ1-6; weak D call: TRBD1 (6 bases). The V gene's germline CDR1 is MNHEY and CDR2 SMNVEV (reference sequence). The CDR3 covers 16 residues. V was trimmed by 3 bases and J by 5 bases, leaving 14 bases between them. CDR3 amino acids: CASSFGGPLNNSPLHF. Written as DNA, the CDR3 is TGTGCCAGCAGTTTTGGGGGCCCCCTAAATAATTCACCCCTCCACTTT.

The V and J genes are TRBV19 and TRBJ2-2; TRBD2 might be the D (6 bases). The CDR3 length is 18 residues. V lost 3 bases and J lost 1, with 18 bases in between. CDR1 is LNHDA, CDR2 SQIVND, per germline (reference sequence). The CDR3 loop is CASSMPPGRDWNTGELFF. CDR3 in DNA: TGTGCCAGTAGTATGCCCCCCGGGCGGGATTGGAACACCGGGGAGCTGTTTTTT.

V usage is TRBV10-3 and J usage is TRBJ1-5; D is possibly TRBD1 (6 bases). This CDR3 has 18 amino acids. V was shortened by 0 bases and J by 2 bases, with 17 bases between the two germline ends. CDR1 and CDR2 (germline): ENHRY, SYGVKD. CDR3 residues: CAISESKGRGIGNQPQHF. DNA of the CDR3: TGTGCCATCAGTGAGTCAAAGGGCAGGGGAATCGGCAATCAGCCCCAGCATTTT.

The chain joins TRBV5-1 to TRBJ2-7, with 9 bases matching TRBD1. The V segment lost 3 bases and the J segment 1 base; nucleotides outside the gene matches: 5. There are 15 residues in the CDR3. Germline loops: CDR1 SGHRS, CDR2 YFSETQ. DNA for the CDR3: TGCGCCAGCAGCTCAGGGGGACAGGGTTCCTACGAGCAGTACTTC. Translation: CASSSGGQGSYEQYF. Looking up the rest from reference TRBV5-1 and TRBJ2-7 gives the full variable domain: KAGVTQTPRYLIKTRGQQVTLSCSPISGHRSVSWYQQTPGQGLQFLFEYFSETQRNKGNFPGRFSGRQFSNSRSEMNVSTLELGDSALYLCASSSGGQGSYEQYFGPGTRLTVT.

The CDR3 spells CASSRDSPNYGYTF. The DNA for the CDR3 is TGTGCCAGCAGTAGGGACAGTCCTAACTATGGCTACACCTTC. The chain uses TRBV2 and TRBJ1-2; 7 bases align to TRBD1. In germline, CDR1 is SNHLY, CDR2 FYNNEI. The V and J ends lost 5 bases and 0 bases, in that order; junction bases with no gene match: 3. The CDR3 extends over 14 amino acids. The full variable domain, rest sourced from reference TRBV2 and TRBJ1-2, is EPEVTQTPSHQVTQMGQEVILRCVPISNHLYFYWYRQILGQKVEFLVSFYNNEISEKSEIFDDQFSVERPDGSNFTLKIRSTKLEDSAMYFCASSRDSPNYGYTFGSGTRLTVV.

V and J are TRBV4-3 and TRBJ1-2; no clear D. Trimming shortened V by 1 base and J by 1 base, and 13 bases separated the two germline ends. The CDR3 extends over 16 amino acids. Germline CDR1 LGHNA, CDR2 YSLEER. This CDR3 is CASSQVVFEDNYGYTF. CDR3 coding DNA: TGCGCCAGCAGCCAAGTGGTCTTTGAGGATAACTATGGCTACACCTTC.

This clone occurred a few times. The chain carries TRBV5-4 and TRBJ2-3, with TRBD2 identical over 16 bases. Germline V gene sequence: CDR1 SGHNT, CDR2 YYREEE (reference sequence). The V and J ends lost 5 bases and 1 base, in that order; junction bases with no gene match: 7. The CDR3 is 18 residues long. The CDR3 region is CASRSPGLAGGGTDTQYF. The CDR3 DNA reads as TGTGCCAGCAGATCACCGGGACTAGCGGGGGGGGGCACAGATACGCAGTATTTT.